The subject of this entry is one T cell receptor (beta chain). Methods used by the authors: Amplification of reference gene primers provided the estimated nucleated cell counts. Sequencing was performed with immunoSEQ multiplex PCR; in TCRdb, only in-frame clones are kept and a portion is missing. The V and J calls and clone size were taken over from that table, and D and trimming were inferred from the DNA. The table lists about 99,000 clones, about four fifths of them singletons, with roughly 18% in the top ten. The data belong to a study of blood T cell repertoires in COVID-19. Study-wide context: PBMCs, B-cell-depleted T cells, or T cells provided the cDNA or gDNA that made up the material.

The ends lost 5 bases at V and 3 bases at J; junction bases unmatched: 3. The CDR3 spans 13 residues. Germline assignment: CDR1 MDHEN and CDR2 SYDVKM. Sequenced: peripheral blood. This sequence joins TRBV28 and TRBJ1-2; TRBD1 matches 7 bases. The receptor was isolated from an elderly woman with active or convalescent COVID-19. The CDR3: CASSLGTDYGYTF. As DNA, the CDR3 is TGTGCCAGCAGTCTAGGGACAGACTATGGCTACACCTTC.